This T cell receptor (beta chain) originates from a study of OX40 agonist ivuxolimab in advanced cancers. Background on the study: Every patient in dose escalation had hepatocellular carcinoma, melanoma, renal cell or head and neck cancer. Subjects had a mean age of roughly 60 years, with a range of about 23 to 79; around 80% were male.

General study results and limits: Clonal expansion in partial responders at 0.1-3.0 mg/kg ranked among the lowest.

V lost 10 bases, J lost 3 bases, and 6 bases stayed unmatched. Germline loops: CDR1 SEHNR, CDR2 FQNEAQ (reference sequence). The CDR3 extends over 12 amino acids. With respect to this clone: Its antigen is still unknown.

TCRdb's table, derived via immunoSEQ multiplex PCR, lists solely in-frame clones and lacks some. The sample holds around 100,000 clones, 90% seen once. This receptor was taken from an adult with an advanced solid tumor such as melanoma, head and neck, liver or kidney cancer. This chain links TRBV7-9 with TRBJ2-7; TRBD1 aligns across 7 bases. The sample consisted of CD4+ or CD8+ T cells sorted from blood, taken in a trial of the OX40 agonist ivuxolimab. CDR3: CATRQGDYEQYF. DNA for the CDR3: TGTGCCACCCGACAGGGAGACTACGAGCAGTACTTC. Looking up the rest from reference TRBV7-9 and TRBJ2-7 gives the full variable domain: DTGVSQNPRHKITKRGQNVTFRCDPISEHNRLYWYRQTLGQGPEFLTYFQNEAQLEKSRLLSDRFSAERPKGSFSTLEIQRTEQGDSAMYLCATRQGDYEQYFGPGTRLTVT.